Included here is one T cell receptor beta chain sequence, with context. Antigen unknown. TCRdb's copy holds only in-frame clones and misses some; the assay was immunoSEQ multiplex PCR. Of about 140,000 clones in the sample, 88% are singletons; the top ten hold 7.9%. The sample comes from a study of cytomegalovirus exposure and HLA in healthy donors. On the study more broadly: A subsequent analysis stated that the 120 validation repertoires were run on the same platform as the 550 to 750 first-cohort repertoires. Points from the study as a whole: Reports credit the classifier with highly specific, highly sensitive diagnosis of cytomegalovirus status. A few CMV-associated chains proved CMV antigen-specific in vitro.

The CDR3 is made up of 16 amino acids. Trimming stripped 1 base from V and 0 bases from J, with 10 bases between. Looked up from germline, CDR1 is LNHDA and CDR2 is SQIVND (reference sequence). The sequenced sample consisted of PBMCs. The origin of this receptor is a woman aged 18 to 35 in good health and CMV-seropositive. The chain carries TRBV19 and TRBJ1-5; D is ambiguous. The DNA for the CDR3 is TGTGCCAGTAGTATAGTATCGGTGTATAGCAATCAGCCCCAGCATTTT. Translating gives CASSIVSVYSNQPQHF.